The source of this T cell receptor beta chain is a study of Ad26.COV2.S vaccination and SARS-CoV-2 variants. Study summary: Recipients of Ad26.COV2.S got it intramuscularly, once or twice 56 days apart. General study findings and limits: An underestimation of total T cell responses may have resulted from the TCR breadth and depth analyses. Vaccinees displayed broader spike-specific TCR repertoires than placebo recipients.

Produced via immunoSEQ multiplex PCR; TCRdb's table is partial and in-frame only. Altogether hundreds of thousands of clones are present, roughly 90% being singletons, with the ten largest covering roughly 10%. Details on this clone: Its cognate antigen is unknown.

J gave up 3 bases and V 7 bases, and 12 bases lay outside the gene matches. This CDR3 is built from 15 residues. Germline-derived CDR1 and CDR2 are MNHEY and SVGAGI. Sample treatment: 15 to 20 received Ad26.COV2.S at low or high dose, single or two shots; about five received placebo; per-sample allocation not given. The investigators took samples on day 63 after the first vaccine or placebo injection. The sample came from a Boston adult aged 18-55 years. The sequence was collected from a person between 18 and 65 years old who received the Ad26.COV2.S COVID-19 vaccine or a placebo. The starting material was peripheral blood, obtained in a trial of Ad26.COV2.S vaccine versus placebo. The V and J genes are TRBV6-5 and TRBJ2-7; 7 nucleotides agree with TRBD1. The CDR3 loop reads CASTETGALFYEQYF. The CDR3 nucleotides are TGTGCCAGCACCGAAACAGGGGCTCTTTTCTACGAGCAGTACTTC.